Below, 16 T cell receptor beta chains from the same sample are listed, as sequenced in a study of blood T cells in healthy people across ages. Combining a sample-barcoded 5' primer with a J-beta primer mix, a second PCR ran for roughly 7 to 12 cycles. One entry per CDR3 protein, called by TCRdb with MiXCR from the 5' RACE reads. The sample shows around 1,100,000 distinct CDR3 sequences, about two fifths of them seen only once. Sample: blood. These receptors all stem from a man aged 18-30 years in good health.

This clonotype showed up many times. The chain is built from TRBV2 and TRBJ1-1, with a possible D match to TRBD1 (5 bases). Germline values: CDR1 SNHLY, CDR2 FYNNEI. V shed 4 bases and J shed 0 bases, with 6 bases lying between them. CDR3 length equals 13 residues. This CDR3 reads CASSGTLNTEAFF. CDR3 nucleotide sequence: TGTGCCAGCAGTGGGACATTGAACACTGAAGCTTTCTTT.

This clonotype has just a few counts. The V gene is TRBV4-1, the J gene TRBJ1-2; D uncertain. This CDR3 contains 16 residues. Germline V gene lookup returns CDR1 MGHRA and CDR2 YSYEKL. Trimming removed 1 base from V and 9 bases from J, with 21 bases in between. The CDR3 nucleotides read TGCGCCAGCAGCCAAGGACACCGGACGACAATTCGTAGCTACACCTTC. Translating it yields CASSQGHRTTIRSYTF.

This clonotype came up a few times. The chain employs TRBV4-2 and TRBJ1-1, with 7 bases fitting TRBD1. The CDR3 extends over 12 amino acids. Germline V gives CDR1 LGHNA, CDR2 YNFKEQ. With V trimmed by 4 bases and J by 11 bases, 7 bases remained unmatched. CDR3: CASSPRGGDAFF. CDR3 coding DNA: TGTGCCAGCAGCCCCAGGGGGGGGGACGCTTTCTTT.

This clonotype has only a few counts. V and J are TRBV6-5 and TRBJ2-5, with D unclear. This CDR3 region has 13 residues. The germline V gene has CDR1 MNHEY and CDR2 SVGAGI. V dropped 6 bases and J dropped 5 bases, with 13 bases sitting between them. CDR3: CASRPIVIETQYF. The CDR3 coding sequence is TGTGCCAGCAGGCCGATAGTGATTGAGACCCAGTACTTC.

This clonotype was counted ten times or more. The chain uses TRBV2 and TRBJ2-2; 10 bases line up with TRBD1. Germline CDR1 reads SNHLY; CDR2 reads FYNNEI. The junction had 8 bases not matched to a gene; V was cut back by 7 bases and J by 3 bases. The CDR3 extends over 16 amino acids. The CDR3 is CASTMTGGADTGELFF. DNA for the CDR3: TGTGCCAGCACAATGACAGGGGGCGCAGACACCGGGGAGCTGTTTTTT.

The chain is built from TRBV9 and TRBJ2-3; 9 positions agree with TRBD2. The trim removed 4 bases at V and 4 bases at J, leaving 10 bases unmatched. Germline values: CDR1 SGDLS, CDR2 YYNGEE. This CDR3 region has 16 residues. The DNA of the CDR3 is TGTGCCAGCAGCCCCAGCGGGGGGAGAAGGGCAGATACGCAGTATTTT. As protein: CASSPSGGRRADTQYF.

This clonotype was seen a few times. V gene TRBV5-1 combines with J gene TRBJ2-5; TRBD1 aligns across 9 bases. This CDR3 has 16 amino acids. Per germline, CDR1 SGHRS and CDR2 YFSETQ. Germline trimming cut 0 bases from V and 6 bases from J; bases unmatched to any gene: 9. CDR3 loop: CASSLVLSDRGQTQYF. The CDR3 nucleotides are TGCGCCAGCAGCTTGGTTTTATCGGACAGGGGTCAGACCCAGTACTTC.

A remark on this clonotype: This may arise from a read error, as a much more abundant clone is one base away. The rearrangement uses TRBV3-1 and TRBJ1-2; D is unresolved. The V end lost 8 bases, the J end lost 7 bases, and 14 bases lay between the germline ends. The CDR3 totals 12 residues. Germline CDR1 and CDR2: LGHDT and YNNKEL (reference sequence). CDR3 loop: CASGYEGFGYTF. CDR3 nucleotides: TGTGCCAGCGGCTACGAAGGATTTGGCTACACCTTC.

This clonotype occurred a few times. The V and J genes are TRBV30 and TRBJ1-2, with 8 bases identical to TRBD1. The ends lost 4 bases at V and 2 bases at J; junction bases unmatched: 3. CDR1 is GTSNPN, CDR2 SVGIG, per germline (reference sequence). The CDR3 extends over 13 amino acids. CDR3 loop: CAWTGGANYGYTF. Written as DNA, the CDR3 is TGTGCCTGGACAGGGGGCGCGAACTATGGCTACACCTTC.

V gene TRBV7-2 combines with J gene TRBJ1-5; weak D call: TRBD1 (5 bases). The ends were cut back, 5 bases at V and 3 bases at J, with 17 bases in the middle. Germline lookup yields CDR1 SGHTA and CDR2 FQGNSA. This CDR3 is 16 amino acids long. The DNA of the CDR3 is TGTGCCAGCAGCCTCGCAGACAGCCGACCCAATCAGCCCCAGCATTTT. Protein: CASSLADSRPNQPQHF.

The chain is built from TRBV20-1 and TRBJ1-1, with D possibly being TRBD1 (6 bases). The CDR3 runs to 14 residues. The germline V gene has CDR1 DFQATT and CDR2 SNEGSKA (reference sequence). The V gene lost 5 bases and the J gene lost 4 bases, with 17 bases spanning the gap. CDR3 bases: TGCAGTGCTGGAATGGGGGGCCCTCTCACTGAAGCTTTCTTT. It yields the protein CSAGMGGPLTEAFF.

Only a few counts were recorded for this clonotype. V is TRBV27 and J is TRBJ1-2; D not certain. The germline V and J ends were trimmed by 3 bases and 0 bases, with 11 bases remaining between them. The CDR3 has 15 amino acids. Per the germline V gene, CDR1 is MNHEY and CDR2 is SMNVEV (reference sequence). The CDR3 nucleotides are TGTGCCAGCAGTTTGTCCTCTCGACCTAACTATGGCTACACCTTC. It is translated as CASSLSSRPNYGYTF.

This clonotype was counted many times. V gene TRBV12-3 or TRBV12-4 combines with J gene TRBJ2-3; D call uncertain. This CDR3 spans 13 amino acids. The ends were cut back, 5 bases at V and 5 bases at J, with 11 bases in the middle. CDR3 nucleotides: TGTGCCAGCAGTGTCGATTCGGTAGATACGCAGTATTTT. Translated: CASSVDSVDTQYF.

This clonotype appeared a few times. The chain carries TRBV20-1 and TRBJ1-2; 8 bases fit TRBD1. The length of the CDR3 is 20 residues. J lost 0 bases, V lost 3 bases, and 21 bases had no gene match. The germline V gene has CDR1 DFQATT and CDR2 SNEGSKA (reference sequence). CDR3 loop: CSASMSAGGRLNPSNYGYTF. Here the CDR3 DNA reads TGCAGTGCTAGTATGTCGGCAGGGGGCCGGCTTAACCCGTCTAACTATGGCTACACCTTC.

This clonotype came up a few times. The chain carries TRBV7-9 and TRBJ2-6; the D is unclear. Germline CDR1 and CDR2: SEHNR and FQNEAQ (reference sequence). The ends were cut back, 3 bases at V and 0 bases at J, with 3 bases in the middle. CDR3 length: 14 residues. CDR3 sequence reads: CASSFISGANVLTF. In DNA form, the CDR3 reads TGTGCCAGCAGCTTCATCTCTGGGGCCAACGTCCTGACTTTC.

The rearrangement links TRBV13 to TRBJ2-7, with D perhaps TRBD2 (7 bases). Germline assignment: CDR1 PRHDT and CDR2 FYEKMQ (reference sequence). Trimming removed 11 bases from V and 0 bases from J, with 20 bases in between. The CDR3 length is 15 residues. The CDR3 reads CAYGKRGATSYEQYF. In DNA, the CDR3 is TGTGCCTATGGGAAACGGGGGGCCACCTCCTACGAGCAGTACTTC. Drawing the rest from reference TRBV13 and TRBJ2-7, the complete variable domain is AAGVIQSPRHLIKEKRETATLKCYPIPRHDTVYWYQQGPGQDPQFLISFYEKMQSDKGSIPDRFSAQQFSDYHSELNMSSLELGDSALYFCAYGKRGATSYEQYFGPGTRLTVT.